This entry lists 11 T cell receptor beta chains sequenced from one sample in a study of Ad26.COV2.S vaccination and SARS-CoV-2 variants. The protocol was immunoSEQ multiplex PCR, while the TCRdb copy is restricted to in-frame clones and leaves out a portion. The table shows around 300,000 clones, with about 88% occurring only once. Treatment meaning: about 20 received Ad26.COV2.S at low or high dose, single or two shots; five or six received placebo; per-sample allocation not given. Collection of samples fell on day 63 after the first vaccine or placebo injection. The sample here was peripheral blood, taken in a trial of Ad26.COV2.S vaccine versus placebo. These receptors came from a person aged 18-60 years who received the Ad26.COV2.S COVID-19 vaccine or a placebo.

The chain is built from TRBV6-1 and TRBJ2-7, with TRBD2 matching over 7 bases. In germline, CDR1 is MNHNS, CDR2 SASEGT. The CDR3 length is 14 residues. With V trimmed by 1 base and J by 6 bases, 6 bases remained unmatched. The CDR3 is CASSEVGGRGEQYF. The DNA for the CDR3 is TGTGCCAGCAGTGAAGTGGGAGGGAGGGGCGAGCAGTACTTC.

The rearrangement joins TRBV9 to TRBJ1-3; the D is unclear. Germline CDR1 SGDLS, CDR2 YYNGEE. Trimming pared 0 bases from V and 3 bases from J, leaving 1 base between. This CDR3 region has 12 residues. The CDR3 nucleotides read TGTGCCAGCAGCGTAGATGGAAACACCATATATTTT. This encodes CASSVDGNTIYF.

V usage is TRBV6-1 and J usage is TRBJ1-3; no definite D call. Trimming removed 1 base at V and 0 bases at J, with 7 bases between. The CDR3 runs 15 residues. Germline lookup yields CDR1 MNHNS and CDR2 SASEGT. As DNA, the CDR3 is TGTGCCAGCAGTGAAGGGGATGACTCTGGAAACACCATATATTTT. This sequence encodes CASSEGDDSGNTIYF.

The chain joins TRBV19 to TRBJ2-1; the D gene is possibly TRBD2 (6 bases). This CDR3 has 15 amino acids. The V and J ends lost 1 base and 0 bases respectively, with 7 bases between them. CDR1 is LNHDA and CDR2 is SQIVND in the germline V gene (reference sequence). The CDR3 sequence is CASSIGDSSYNEQFF. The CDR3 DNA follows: TGTGCCAGTAGTATAGGGGACTCCTCCTACAATGAGCAGTTCTTC.

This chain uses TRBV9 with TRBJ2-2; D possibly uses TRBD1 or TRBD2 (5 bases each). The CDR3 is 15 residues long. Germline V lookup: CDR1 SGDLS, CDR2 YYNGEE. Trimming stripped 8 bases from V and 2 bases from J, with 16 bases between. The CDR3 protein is CASFGTAQNTGELFF. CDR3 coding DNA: TGTGCCAGTTTCGGGACGGCACAAAACACCGGGGAGCTGTTTTTT.

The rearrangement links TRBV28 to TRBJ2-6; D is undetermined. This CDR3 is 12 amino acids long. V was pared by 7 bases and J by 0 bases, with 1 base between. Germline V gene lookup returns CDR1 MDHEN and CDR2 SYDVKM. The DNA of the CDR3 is TGTGCCAGCAACTCTGGGGCCAACGTCCTGACTTTC. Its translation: CASNSGANVLTF.

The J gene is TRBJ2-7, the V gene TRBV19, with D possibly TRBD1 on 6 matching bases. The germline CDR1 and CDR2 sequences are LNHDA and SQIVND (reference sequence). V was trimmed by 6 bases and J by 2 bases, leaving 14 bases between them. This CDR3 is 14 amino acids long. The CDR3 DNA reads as TGTGCCAGTAGCAATACCGGGACAACCTACGAGCAGTACTTC. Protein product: CASSNTGTTYEQYF.

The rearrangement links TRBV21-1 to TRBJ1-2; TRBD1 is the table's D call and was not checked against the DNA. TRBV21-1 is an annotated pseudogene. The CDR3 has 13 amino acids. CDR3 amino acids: CASKTGNGHGYTF. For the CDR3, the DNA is TGTGCCAGCAAGACAGGGAATGGCCATGGCTACACCTTC.

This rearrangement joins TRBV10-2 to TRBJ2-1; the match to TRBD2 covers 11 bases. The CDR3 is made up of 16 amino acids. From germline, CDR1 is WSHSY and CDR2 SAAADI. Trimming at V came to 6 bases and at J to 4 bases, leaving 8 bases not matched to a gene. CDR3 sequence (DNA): TGCGCCAGCAGCCGGGACCGGACTAGCGGGTACAATGAGCAGTTCTTC. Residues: CASSRDRTSGYNEQFF.

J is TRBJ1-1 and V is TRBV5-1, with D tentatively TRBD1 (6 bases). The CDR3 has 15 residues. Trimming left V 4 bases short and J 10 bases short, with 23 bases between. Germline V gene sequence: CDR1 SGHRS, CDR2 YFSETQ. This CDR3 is CASSIGDRTRGLAFF. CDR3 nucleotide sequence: TGCGCCAGCAGCATAGGAGACAGGACGAGGGGATTAGCTTTCTTT.

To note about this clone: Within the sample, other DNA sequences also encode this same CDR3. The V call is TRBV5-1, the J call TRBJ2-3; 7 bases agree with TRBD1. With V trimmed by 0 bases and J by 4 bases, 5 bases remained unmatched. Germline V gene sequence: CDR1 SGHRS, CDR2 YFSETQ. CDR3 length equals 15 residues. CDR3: CASSLETGLADTQYF. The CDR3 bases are TGCGCCAGCAGCTTGGAGACAGGGCTGGCAGATACGCAGTATTTT.